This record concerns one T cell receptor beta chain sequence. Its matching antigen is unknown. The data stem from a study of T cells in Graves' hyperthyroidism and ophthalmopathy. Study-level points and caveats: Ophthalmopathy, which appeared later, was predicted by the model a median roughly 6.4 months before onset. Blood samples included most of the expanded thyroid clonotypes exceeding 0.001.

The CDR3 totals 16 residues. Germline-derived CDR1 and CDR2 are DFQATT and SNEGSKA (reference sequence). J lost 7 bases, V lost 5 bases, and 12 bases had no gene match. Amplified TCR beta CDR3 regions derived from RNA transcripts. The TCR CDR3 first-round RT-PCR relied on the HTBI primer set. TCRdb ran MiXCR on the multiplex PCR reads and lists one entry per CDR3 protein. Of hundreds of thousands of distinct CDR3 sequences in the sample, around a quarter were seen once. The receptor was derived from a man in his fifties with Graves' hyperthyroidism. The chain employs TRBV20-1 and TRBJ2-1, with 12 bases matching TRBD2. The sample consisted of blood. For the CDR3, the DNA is TGCAGTGCTGTGGGGTGGGGGACTAGCGGGCAGAATGAGCAGTTCTTC. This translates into CSAVGWGTSGQNEQFF.